Here is one T cell receptor beta chain with its context. What it recognizes is unknown. This sample is part of a study of blood T cells in healthy people across ages. For the second PCR, which ran for about 7 to 11 cycles, a sample-barcoded 5' primer and a J-beta primer mix were used. CDR3-containing paired-end reads numbering at least 2.5 million came from each sample. In TCRdb, the 5' RACE reads were re-called with MiXCR into one record per CDR3 protein. In the table there are hundreds of thousands of distinct CDR3 sequences, about half of which are singletons. Study conclusions and caveats: Per-million-T-cell TCR beta diversity fell roughly linearly with age.

Every sample gave at least 5 micrograms of total RNA when it was extracted. Sequenced input: blood. The receptor's source is a woman aged 55-70 years in good health.

CDR3 amino acids: CASSRDAGNIQYF. The CDR3 DNA reads as TGTGCCAGCAGCCGGGACGCGGGGAACATTCAGTACTTC. This chain joins TRBV4-2 and TRBJ2-4; possibly TRBD2 for D (6 bases). Germline V CDR1 and CDR2: LGHNA, YNFKEQ. This CDR3 is built from 13 residues. The V end was cut by 4 bases, the J end by 7 bases, with 11 bases between.